The clone carrying this T cell receptor (beta chain) was picked up a small number of times. CDR1 is MNHEY and CDR2 is SVGAGI in the germline V gene. V dropped 6 bases and J dropped 3; count of bases not matched to a gene: 2. The CDR3 extends over 14 amino acids. TCRdb processed the 5' RACE reads anew with MiXCR; each CDR3 protein has one entry. The sample lists about half a million distinct CDR3 sequences, 15% to 20% occurring once. The sample comes from a study of T-cell memory formation after mild COVID-19. About the study: Largely donor-specific TCR clusters were found.

The clonotype originates from an adult woman who had mild COVID-19 (a few samples of this study predate the infection). Cell type and time point are not known. Sequencing used PBMCs or a T cell subset sorted from them (not recorded which). The rearrangement joins TRBV6-5 to TRBJ1-5, with TRBD1 matching over 10 bases. The CDR3, as DNA: TGTGCCAGCAGAGGGACAGGGGTCAATCAGCCCCAGCATTTT. This encodes CASRGTGVNQPQHF.